This is a list of T cell receptor beta chains from one sample in a study of blood T cell repertoires in COVID-19. Profiling relied on immunoSEQ multiplex PCR, and the TCRdb table lists in-frame clones only, not all of them. The sample carries under 170,000 clones, approximately 84% recorded once. Material for sequencing was peripheral blood. The source is a man between 65 and 79 years old with acute or convalescent COVID-19. Both conserved end residues are trimmed from each CDR3.

CDR3 length	J gene	V gene	CDR3 protein
13	TRBJ1-6	TRBV5-1	ASSLEAGGNSPLH
13	TRBJ1-5	TRBV6-5	ASSRHVSLNQPQH
11	TRBJ2-3	TRBV2	ASSTGRTDTQY
13	TRBJ1-3	TRBV6-5	ASSYAQGPGNTIY
16	TRBJ1-4	TRBV4-2	ASSQDPTIGTGGEKLF
12	TRBJ1-6	TRBV27	ASGAGDHNSPLH
10	TRBJ2-5	TRBV6-7	ASETGEETQY
12	TRBJ1-1	TRBV7-9	ASSPGQANTEAF
14	TRBJ2-2	TRBV6-6	ASTTGAFGITGELF
11	TRBJ1-1	TRBV18	ASSAGPNTEAF
12	TRBJ1-2	TRBV5-4	ASSLVGQAYGYT
13	TRBJ1-3	TRBV6-1	ASSEGARSGNTIY
14	TRBJ2-5	TRBV9	ASSVGLGTAQETQY
15	TRBJ2-7	TRBV19	ASSITHRTGGAYEQY
14	TRBJ1-3	TRBV6-5	ASSYSGTPVGNTIY
13	TRBJ2-5	TRBV11-3	ASSSSGLAEETQY
12	TRBJ2-3	TRBV15	ATSRPYDRAAQY